Below are 22 T cell receptor beta chains sequenced from a single sample in a study of blood T cell repertoires in COVID-19. Libraries were prepared by immunoSEQ multiplex PCR; TCRdb keeps only in-frame clonotypes and omits some of them. The sample yields roughly 200,000 clones, around nine tenths seen once. The sample consisted of PBMCs or T cells enriched from blood (not recorded which). Receptors were obtained from a woman between 25 and 40 years old with acute COVID-19.

The V gene is TRBV14, the J gene TRBJ2-3, with a possible D match to TRBD2 (7 bases). CDR1 and CDR2 (germline): SGHDN, FVKESK. This CDR3 is built from 16 residues. The V gene lost 5 bases and the J gene lost 5 bases, with 20 bases spanning the gap. The CDR3 nucleotides are TGTGCCAGCAGCAGAACGGGGGGCCGAGGGGGAGATACGCAGTATTTT. This translates into CASSRTGGRGGDTQYF.

This chain uses TRBV7-9 with TRBJ1-4, with 8 bases lining up with TRBD1. The CDR3 consists of 14 residues. Germline CDR1 SEHNR, CDR2 FQNEAQ (reference sequence). With V trimmed by 5 bases and J by 8 bases, 7 bases remained unmatched. The chain's CDR3 is CASSQDREREKLFF. The DNA for the CDR3 is TGTGCCAGCAGCCAGGACAGGGAAAGGGAAAAACTGTTTTTT.

The chain carries TRBV19 and TRBJ1-2, with 9 positions matching TRBD1. The CDR3 runs 15 residues. The J segment lost 4 bases and the V segment lost 6 bases, leaving 9 bases of the junction unmatched. CDR1 LNHDA and CDR2 SQIVND come from the germline V gene (reference sequence). CDR3 sequence reads: CASRIRDRASYGYTF. The CDR3 region has the DNA TGTGCCAGTAGGATCCGGGACAGGGCTTCCTATGGCTACACCTTC.

The J gene is TRBJ1-5, the V gene TRBV5-6; D remains ambiguous. The CDR3 totals 15 residues. The germline gives CDR1 SGHDT, CDR2 YYEEEE. V was clipped by 2 bases and J by 3 bases, with 12 bases between them. CDR3 DNA sequence: TGTGCCAGCAGCTTCTCGTCTGCCTACAATCAGCCCCAGCATTTT. As protein: CASSFSSAYNQPQHF.

The V and J genes are TRBV5-1 and TRBJ2-4, with 16 bases lining up with TRBD2. Germline values: CDR1 SGHRS, CDR2 YFSETQ. This CDR3 comprises 18 residues. Trimming took 4 bases from V and 3 from J; bases not matched to a gene: 7. CDR3 sequence reads: CASSRGLAGGRGKNIQYF. The CDR3 DNA reads TGCGCCAGCAGCAGGGGACTAGCGGGGGGGCGCGGCAAAAACATTCAGTACTTC.

Concerning this clone: The DNA is left out, because the CDR3 cannot be placed on it with certainty; the CDR3 is given as TCRdb lists it. This chain links TRBV12-2 with TRBJ1-3; TRBD1 is the table's D call and was not checked against the DNA. TRBV12-2 is described as a pseudogene. Inclusive of both ends, the CDR3 amounts to 21 amino acids. The CDR3 is CASRSTNQASVGQGTGNTIYF.

The chain uses TRBV12-2 and TRBJ1-2. TRBV12-2 has pseudogene status. CDR3 length equals 8 residues. The CDR3 here is CNRGGYTF. The CDR3 DNA sequence: TGCAACCGAGGTGGCTACACCTTC.

The V call is TRBV15, the J call TRBJ2-3; the D gene is possibly TRBD2 (6 bases). The CDR3 spans 14 residues. Trimming pared 5 bases from V and 6 bases from J, leaving 15 bases between. Germline CDR1 and CDR2: LNHNV and YYDKDF (reference sequence). The CDR3 here is CATSGGLGRDTQYF. Here the CDR3 DNA reads TGTGCCACCAGCGGAGGTTTAGGGAGGGATACGCAGTATTTT.

This chain links TRBV30 with TRBJ1-4; no clear D. Trimming stripped 1 base from V and 7 bases from J, with 10 bases between. The germline gives CDR1 GTSNPN, CDR2 SVGIG (reference sequence). This CDR3 is 13 amino acids long. CDR3 sequence reads: CAWSADRGEKLFF. The CDR3 nucleotides are TGTGCCTGGAGTGCTGACCGCGGTGAAAAACTGTTTTTT. The variable domain in full, completed from reference TRBV30 and TRBJ1-4, reads SQTIHQWPATLVQPVGSPLSLECTVEGTSNPNLYWYRQAAGRGLQLLFYSVGIGQISSEVPQNLSASRPQDRQFILSSKKLLLSDSGFYLCAWSADRGEKLFFGSGTQLSVL.

This clone was counted a few times. The rearrangement links TRBV14 to TRBJ1-1; D remains ambiguous. CDR3 length equals 15 residues. Trimming shortened V by 1 base and J by 1 base, and 10 bases separated the two germline ends. Germline-derived CDR1 and CDR2 are SGHDN and FVKESK. CDR3 protein: CASSQASVSNTEAFF. CDR3 nucleotides: TGTGCCAGCAGCCAAGCCTCCGTTTCGAACACTGAAGCTTTCTTT. The full variable domain, its missing parts supplied by reference TRBV14 and TRBJ1-1, is EAGVTQFPSHSVIEKGQTVTLRCDPISGHDNLYWYRRVMGKEIKFLLHFVKESKQDESGMPNNRFLAERTGGTYSTLKVQPAELEDSGVYFCASSQASVSNTEAFFGQGTRLTVV.

Remarks on this clone: The junction departs from germline at one end; a sequencing error may be responsible. The chain combines TRBV18 with TRBJ2-1; the match to TRBD2 covers 14 bases. CDR3 length: 20 residues. Germline V gives CDR1 KGHSH, CDR2 LQKENI. CDR3 region: CASSSPGTSGGQFSYNEQFF. The DNA of the CDR3 is TGTGCCAGCTCATCACCCGGGACTAGCGGGGGCCAGTTCTCCTACAATGAGCAGTTCTTC.

The gene calls are TRBV27 and TRBJ2-5; 9 bases align to TRBD2. The CDR3 runs 15 residues. Looked up from germline, CDR1 is MNHEY and CDR2 is SMNVEV (reference sequence). V gave up 5 bases and J gave up 5 bases; unmatched junction bases: 9. In DNA, the CDR3 is TGTGCCAGCAGTCCCCCGCTAGCGGGGAAGGAGACCCAGTACTTC. Translation gives CASSPPLAGKETQYF.

This sequence joins TRBV7-2 and TRBJ1-4, with D perhaps TRBD1 (5 bases). Trimming removed 5 bases from V and 4 bases from J, with 14 bases in between. CDR1 and CDR2 (germline): SGHTA, FQGNSA. The CDR3 is 15 amino acids. The CDR3 region has the DNA TGTGCCAGCAGCCCCCCTGTGGGACTTAATGAAAAACTGTTTTTT. Protein sequence: CASSPPVGLNEKLFF.

V usage is TRBV7-9 and J usage is TRBJ1-6; D might be TRBD1 (5 bases). There are 16 residues in the CDR3. Trimming cost V 1 base and J 7 bases, with 14 bases left between them. Per the germline V gene, CDR1 is SEHNR and CDR2 is FQNEAQ (reference sequence). The CDR3, as DNA: TGTGCCAGCAGCTTAGTTAAGGGGTTATACAATTCACCCCTCCACTTT. It yields the protein CASSLVKGLYNSPLHF.

This rearrangement joins TRBV18 to TRBJ2-2; 8 nucleotides align to TRBD1. The germline CDR1 and CDR2 sequences are KGHSH and LQKENI. The trim removed 2 bases at V and 6 bases at J, leaving 14 bases unmatched. There are 18 residues in the CDR3. Written as DNA, the CDR3 is TGTGCCAGCTCACCATTCGTCCCAGGGACAGGCCGCGCCGGGGAGCTGTTTTTT. Translation gives CASSPFVPGTGRAGELFF.

The V and J genes are TRBV7-2 and TRBJ1-2; 8 bases align to TRBD1. The CDR3 totals 15 residues. Germline trimming cut 3 bases from V and 1 base from J; bases unmatched to any gene: 4. Germline CDR1 and CDR2: SGHTA and FQGNSA. CDR3: CASSLPGGYNYGYTF. The CDR3, as DNA: TGTGCCAGCAGCTTGCCAGGGGGCTATAACTATGGCTACACCTTC.

The chain recombines TRBV28 with TRBJ1-4; D uncertain. V was trimmed by 7 bases and J by 8 bases, leaving 11 bases between them. Germline-derived CDR1 and CDR2 are MDHEN and SYDVKM. This CDR3 is built from 12 residues. The CDR3 DNA reads as TGTGCCAGCACTGAACCCCAGGAAAAACTGTTTTTT. Translated, it gives CASTEPQEKLFF.

The chain couples TRBV5-1 to TRBJ2-5; a weak D match, TRBD1 (5 bases). The CDR3 spans 15 residues. V gave up 4 bases and J gave up 0 bases, with 13 bases separating them. The germline gives CDR1 SGHRS, CDR2 YFSETQ. CDR3 nucleotide sequence: TGCGCCAGCAGCCCTGGACATTCAAACCAAGAGACCCAGTACTTC. Protein product: CASSPGHSNQETQYF.

The gene calls are TRBV10-3 and TRBJ1-1; maybe TRBD1 (6 bases). The CDR3 is made up of 14 amino acids. Per germline, CDR1 ENHRY and CDR2 SYGVKD. V was clipped by 6 bases and J by 5 bases, with 16 bases between them. The CDR3 DNA reads TGTGCCATCAGCCTGGACAGTACTTTGACTGAAGCTTTCTTT. Amino acids: CAISLDSTLTEAFF.

This chain connects TRBV7-8 to TRBJ2-7; 8 nucleotides align to TRBD1. The germline gives CDR1 SGHVS, CDR2 FQNEAQ. After removal of 5 bases from V and 6 bases from J, the junction contained 6 bases not matched to a gene. The CDR3 runs to 13 residues. Written as DNA, the CDR3 is TGTGCCAGCAGCGTAGACAGGGGTTCCGAGCAGTACTTC. It encodes CASSVDRGSEQYF.

This clone was detected only once. The chain carries TRBV19 and TRBJ1-2, with no clear D. Germline loops: CDR1 LNHDA, CDR2 SQIVND (reference sequence). The CDR3 contains 11 residues. V shed 5 bases and J shed 6 bases, with 7 bases lying between them. The CDR3 here is CASSPPNGYTF. The CDR3 DNA follows: TGTGCCAGTAGTCCCCCAAATGGCTACACCTTC.

The chain has TRBV27 and TRBJ1-5; 7 bases match TRBD1. Germline CDR1 and CDR2: MNHEY and SMNVEV (reference sequence). The CDR3 totals 14 residues. Unmatched junction bases numbered 8, after V lost 8 bases and J lost 4 bases. The CDR3 loop reads CASSPDRPNQPQHF. CDR3 nucleotide sequence: TGTGCCAGCTCCCCGGACAGGCCTAATCAGCCCCAGCATTTT.